The table lists the clone carrying this TCR beta chain with a few counts. TCRdb itself ran the PCR reads through MiXCR, one entry per CDR3 protein. This sample has hundreds of thousands of distinct CDR3 sequences, with around 25% found just once. The sample comes from a study of molecular identifiers for immune sequencing clone quantification. This sequence was found in a human donor in good health. Some libraries in this study had Jurkat cell RNA spiked in. The sequenced sample consisted of naive CD8+ T cells from blood, with Jurkat cell RNA spiked in. The subset here: FACS-sorted CD8+CD4-CCR7+CD45RA+ naive T cells.

The CDR3 nucleotides read TGTGCCAGCAGCTTAGGGGCGGGGTACACCGAGACCCAGTACTTC. Protein: CASSLGAGYTETQYF. This chain connects TRBV11-2 to TRBJ2-5; tentative D call: TRBD2 (6 bases). V gave up 1 base and J gave up 5 bases, with 14 bases separating them. CDR3 length: 15 residues. The germline V gene has CDR1 SGHAT and CDR2 FQNNGV. Based on the CDR3 plus reference TRBV11-2 and TRBJ2-5, the full variable domain is EAGVAQSPRYKIIEKRQSVAFWCNPISGHATLYWYQQILGQGPKLLIQFQNNGVVDDSQLPKDRFSAERLKGVDSTLKIQPAKLEDSAVYLCASSLGAGYTETQYFGPGTRLLVL.